This T cell receptor (beta chain) was captured by sequencing in a study of cytomegalovirus exposure and HLA in healthy donors. About the study: Some 85 million unique TCRs from HLA-typed donors were held in an early data release. General study findings and limits: In an earlier analysis, most TCR beta V segments were productive about 87% or about 30% of the time. A reported reduction in N-insertions relative to the roughly 710-donor mean was seen in an Asian-associated ancestry cluster in a later analysis. Roughly uniform depth of sequencing across donors was assumed in presence/absence analyses.

A word on this clone: Its antigen is undetermined. At one boundary the junction diverges from the germline segment, which might be a read error.

PCR used 60 Vbeta primers and 13 Jbeta primers. Produced via immunoSEQ multiplex PCR; TCRdb's table is partial and in-frame only. The sample records 55,000 to 65,000 clones, 85% being singletons. Germline assignment: CDR1 SSHAT and CDR2 FNYEAQ (reference sequence). The CDR3 loop spans 16 amino acids. The sample comprised PBMCs. V and J are TRBV7-7 and TRBJ2-5; 8 bases map to TRBD1. This sequence was found in a female donor in good health and CMV-seronegative. This CDR3 reads CASSRGGQGGGETQYF. The CDR3 nucleotides read TGTGCTAGCAGCCGGGGAGGACAGGGAGGAGGAGAGACCCAGTACTTC.